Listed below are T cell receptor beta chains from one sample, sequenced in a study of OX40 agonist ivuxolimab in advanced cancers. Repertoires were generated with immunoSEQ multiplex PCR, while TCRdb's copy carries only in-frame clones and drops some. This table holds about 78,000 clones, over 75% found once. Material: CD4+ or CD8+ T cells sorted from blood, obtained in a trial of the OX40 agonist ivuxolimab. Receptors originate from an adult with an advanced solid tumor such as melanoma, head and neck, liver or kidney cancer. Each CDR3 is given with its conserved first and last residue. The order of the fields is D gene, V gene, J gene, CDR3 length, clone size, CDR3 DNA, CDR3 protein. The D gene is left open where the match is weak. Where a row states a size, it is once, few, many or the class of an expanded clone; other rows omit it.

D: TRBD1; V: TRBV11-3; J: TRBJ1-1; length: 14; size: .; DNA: TGTGCCAGCAGCCCAGACAGGGGGAACACTGAAGCTTTCTTT; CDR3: CASSPDRGNTEAFF
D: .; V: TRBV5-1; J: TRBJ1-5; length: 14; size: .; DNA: TGCGCCAGCAGCCCCGGGACGGCGGGTGGTTCCCAGCATTTT; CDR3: CASSPGTAGGSQHF
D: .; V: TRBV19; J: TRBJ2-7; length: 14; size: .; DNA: TGTGCCAGTAGCTCTAGCGTTAGCTCCTACGAGCAGTACTTC; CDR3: CASSSSVSSYEQYF
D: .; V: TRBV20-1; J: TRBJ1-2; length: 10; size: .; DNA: TGCAGTGCCTCGACTGGGGGCTACACCTTC; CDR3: CSASTGGYTF
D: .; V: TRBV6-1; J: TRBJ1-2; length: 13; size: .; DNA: TGTGCCAGCAGTGTAGGTGGCTTGGGTGGCTACACCTTC; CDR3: CASSVGGLGGYTF
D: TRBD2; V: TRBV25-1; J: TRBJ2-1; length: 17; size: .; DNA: TGTGCCAGCAGTGTCTCCGGGACTAGCGGGAGTAGGCATGAGCAGTTCTTC; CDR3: CASSVSGTSGSRHEQFF
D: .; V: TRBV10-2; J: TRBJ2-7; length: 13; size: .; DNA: TGCGCCAGCAGTGAAGTAGGGGCCTACGAGCAGTACTTC; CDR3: CASSEVGAYEQYF
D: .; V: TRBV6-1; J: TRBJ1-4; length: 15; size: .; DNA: TGTGCCAGCAGGTCTCCCCCAGGGATGAATGAAAAACTGTTTTTT; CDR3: CASRSPPGMNEKLFF
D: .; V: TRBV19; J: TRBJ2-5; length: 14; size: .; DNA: TGTGCCAGTAGTCGCACCCACCTCCAAGAGACCCAGTACTTC; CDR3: CASSRTHLQETQYF
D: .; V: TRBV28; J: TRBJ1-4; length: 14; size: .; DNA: TGTGCCAGCCGACCCGGTAGTGGGGAGGAAAAACTGTTTTTT; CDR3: CASRPGSGEEKLFF
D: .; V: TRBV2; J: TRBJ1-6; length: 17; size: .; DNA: TGTGCCAGCAAGGATCCGACAGCCAGCTCCTATAATTCACCCCTCCACTTT; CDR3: CASKDPTASSYNSPLHF
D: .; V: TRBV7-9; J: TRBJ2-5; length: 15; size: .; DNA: TGTGCCAGCAGCTTAGATCTCAGTGGGAAAGAGACCCAGTACTTC; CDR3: CASSLDLSGKETQYF
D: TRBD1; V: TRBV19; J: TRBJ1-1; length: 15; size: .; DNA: TGTGCCAGTAGGACTACCGGGACAGGGGTGACTGAAGCTTTCTTT; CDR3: CASRTTGTGVTEAFF
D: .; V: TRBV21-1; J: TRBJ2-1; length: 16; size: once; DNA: TGTGCCAGCAGCAAAGAACCGTACCTCTCCTACAATGAGCAGTTCTTC; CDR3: CASSKEPYLSYNEQFF
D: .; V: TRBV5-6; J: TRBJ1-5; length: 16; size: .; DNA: TGTGCCAGCAGCTTTTCGCAAAGCTATAGCAATCAGCCCCAGCATTTT; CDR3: CASSFSQSYSNQPQHF
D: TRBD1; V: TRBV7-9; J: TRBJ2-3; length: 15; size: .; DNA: TGTGCCAGCAGCTTAGGAGGGACAGGGCACGATACGCAGTATTTT; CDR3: CASSLGGTGHDTQYF
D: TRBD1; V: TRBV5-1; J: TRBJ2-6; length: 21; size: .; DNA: TGCGCCAGCAGCCACAGCCGGGACAGGGGGCTCAACCGCTCTGGGGCCAACGTCCTGACTTTC; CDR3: CASSHSRDRGLNRSGANVLTF
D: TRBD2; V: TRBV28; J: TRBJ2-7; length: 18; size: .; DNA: TGTGCCAGCAGTTTATGGGCTAGCGGGGGTTTAAGCTCCTACGAGCAGTACTTC; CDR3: CASSLWASGGLSSYEQYF
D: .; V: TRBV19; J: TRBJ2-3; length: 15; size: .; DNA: TGTGCCAGTAGTATAAGGTCCGGCAACACAGATACGCAGTATTTT; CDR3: CASSIRSGNTDTQYF
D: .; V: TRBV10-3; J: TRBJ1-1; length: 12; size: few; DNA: TGTGCCACCGGGGGTACGGACACTGAAGCTTTCTTT; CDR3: CATGGTDTEAFF
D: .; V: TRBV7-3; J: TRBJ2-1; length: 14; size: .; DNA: TGTGCCAGCGCTCGGGACTCCGGGGGCAATGAGCAGTTCTTC; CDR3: CASARDSGGNEQFF
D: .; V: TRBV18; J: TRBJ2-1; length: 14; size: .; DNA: TGTGCCAGCTCACCAAGCGGGTTGGCCAATGAGCAGTTCTTC; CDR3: CASSPSGLANEQFF
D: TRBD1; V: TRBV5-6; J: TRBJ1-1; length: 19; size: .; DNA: TGTGCCAGCAGCTCCTCCCTACCCGACAGGGGATGGGTGAACACTGAAGCTTTCTTT; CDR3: CASSSSLPDRGWVNTEAFF
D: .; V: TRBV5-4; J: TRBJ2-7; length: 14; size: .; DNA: TGTGCCAGCAGCTTGGGGCCCGATGCCTACGAGCAGTACTTC; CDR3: CASSLGPDAYEQYF
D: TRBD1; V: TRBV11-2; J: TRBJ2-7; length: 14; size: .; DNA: TGTGCCAGCAGCCCGAGGACAGGGCCCTACGAGCAGTACTTC; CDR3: CASSPRTGPYEQYF
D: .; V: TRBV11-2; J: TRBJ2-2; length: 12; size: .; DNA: TGTGCCAGCAGCAGGGGTACCGGGGAGCTGTTTTTT; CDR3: CASSRGTGELFF
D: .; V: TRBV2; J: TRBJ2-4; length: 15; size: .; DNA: TGTGCCAGCAGTGAGGCAGTACTAGCCAAAAACATTCAGTACTTC; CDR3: CASSEAVLAKNIQYF
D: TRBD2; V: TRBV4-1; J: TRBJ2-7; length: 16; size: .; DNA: TGCGCCAGCAGCCAAGCTGGACTAGCGGGGACCTACGAGCAGTACTTC; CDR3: CASSQAGLAGTYEQYF
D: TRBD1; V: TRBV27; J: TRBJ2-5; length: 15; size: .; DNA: TGTGCCAGCAGTTTAGGACAGGGGTCCCAAGAGACCCAGTACTTC; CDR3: CASSLGQGSQETQYF
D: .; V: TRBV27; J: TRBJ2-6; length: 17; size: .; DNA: TGTGCCAGCAGTTGGGGGGGCCCGTACTCTGGGGCCAACGTCCTGACTTTC; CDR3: CASSWGGPYSGANVLTF
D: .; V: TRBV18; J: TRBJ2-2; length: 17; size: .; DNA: TGTGCCAGCTCACCACCCGTTATGTCCCCTGGTACCGGGGAGCTGTTTTTT; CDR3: CASSPPVMSPGTGELFF
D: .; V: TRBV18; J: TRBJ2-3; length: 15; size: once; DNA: TGTGCCAGCTCACCCAACTTAGCTTCCACAGATACGCAGTATTTT; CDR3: CASSPNLASTDTQYF
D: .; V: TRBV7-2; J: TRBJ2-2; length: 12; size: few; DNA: TGTGCCAGCAGCCTCTCCACCGGGGAGCTGTTTTTT; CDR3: CASSLSTGELFF
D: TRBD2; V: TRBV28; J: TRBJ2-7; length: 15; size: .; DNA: TGTGCCAGCAGACCAACCACAAGCGGGAGCTACGAGCAGTACTTC; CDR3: CASRPTTSGSYEQYF
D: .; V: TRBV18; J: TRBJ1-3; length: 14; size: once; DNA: TGTGCCAGCTCTGCGTTCGGAACTGGAAACACCATATATTTT; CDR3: CASSAFGTGNTIYF
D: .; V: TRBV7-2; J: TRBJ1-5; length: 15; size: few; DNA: TGTGCCAGCAGCTTAGGACCGGCAAATAAACAGCCCCAGCATTTT; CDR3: CASSLGPANKQPQHF
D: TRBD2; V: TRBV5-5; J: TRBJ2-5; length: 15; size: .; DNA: TGTGCCAGCAGCTTGATGACTAGCGGACAAGAGACCCAGTACTTC; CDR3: CASSLMTSGQETQYF
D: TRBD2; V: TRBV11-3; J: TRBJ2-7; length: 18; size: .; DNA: TGTGCCAGCAGCCCCCCTCGTCTGGGACTAGCGAACTCCTACGAGCAGTACTTC; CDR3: CASSPPRLGLANSYEQYF